The T cell receptor (beta chain) under discussion was sequenced for a study of cytomegalovirus exposure and HLA in healthy donors. General study findings and limits: The classifier, whose performance was assessed in both the original and validation cohorts, reportedly diagnosed cytomegalovirus status with high specificity and sensitivity. An Asian-associated ancestry cluster reportedly showed fewer N-insertions than the approximately 630-donor mean in a later analysis. CMV serostatus was the sole immune exposure information available.

Nominally healthy donors provided the samples, though records likely missed some immune exposures. The CDR3 runs to 14 residues. CDR1 GTSNPN and CDR2 SVGIG come from the germline V gene (reference sequence). V lost 2 bases and J lost 3; bases outside the gene matches: 6. Comments on this clone: Its antigen is not identified.

PCR was performed using 60 Vbeta and 13 Jbeta primers. Measured with immunoSEQ multiplex PCR; TCRdb has only the in-frame clones, and not every one. Among roughly 200,000 clones listed, around 85% were seen once. Sequenced sample: PBMCs. The sequence was obtained from a man in his forties or fifties in good health and CMV-seronegative. The V and J genes are TRBV30 and TRBJ2-5, with 7 bases fitting TRBD2. CDR3 bases: TGTGCCTGGAGTTGGGGGGGAGGTGAAGAGACCCAGTACTTC. Protein product: CAWSWGGGEETQYF.